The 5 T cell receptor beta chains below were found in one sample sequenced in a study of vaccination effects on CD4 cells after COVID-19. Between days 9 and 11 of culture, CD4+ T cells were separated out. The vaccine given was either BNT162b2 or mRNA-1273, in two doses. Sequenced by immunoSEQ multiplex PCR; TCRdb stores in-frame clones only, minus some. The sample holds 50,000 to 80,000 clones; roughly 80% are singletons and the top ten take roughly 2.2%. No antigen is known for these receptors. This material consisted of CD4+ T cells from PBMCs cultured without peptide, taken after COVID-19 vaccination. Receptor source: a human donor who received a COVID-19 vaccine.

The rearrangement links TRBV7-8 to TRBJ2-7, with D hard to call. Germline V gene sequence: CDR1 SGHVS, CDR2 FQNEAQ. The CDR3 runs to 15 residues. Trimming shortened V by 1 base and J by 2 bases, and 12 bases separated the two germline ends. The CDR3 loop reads CASSLVPDGTYEQYV. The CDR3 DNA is TGTGCCAGCAGCTTAGTACCCGACGGTACCTACGAGCAGTACGTC.

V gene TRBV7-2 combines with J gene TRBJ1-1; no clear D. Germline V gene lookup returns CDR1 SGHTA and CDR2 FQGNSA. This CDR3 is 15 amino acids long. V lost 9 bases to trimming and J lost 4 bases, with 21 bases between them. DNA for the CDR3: TGTGCCAGTGAGGAACAATGGGGTGGGAGCACTGAAGCTTTCTTT. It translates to CASEEQWGGSTEAFF. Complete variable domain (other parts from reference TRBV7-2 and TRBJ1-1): GAGVSQSPSNKVTEKGKDVELRCDPISGHTALYWYRQSLGQGLEFLIYFQGNSAPDKSGLPSDRFSAERTGGSVSTLTIQRTQQEDSAVYLCASEEQWGGSTEAFFGQGTRLTVV.

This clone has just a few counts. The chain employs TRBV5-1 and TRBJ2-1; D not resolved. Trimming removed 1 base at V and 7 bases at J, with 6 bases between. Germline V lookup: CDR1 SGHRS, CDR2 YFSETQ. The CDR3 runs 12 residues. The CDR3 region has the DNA TGCGCCAGCAGCTTGTTTTGGAATGAGCAGTTCTTC. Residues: CASSLFWNEQFF. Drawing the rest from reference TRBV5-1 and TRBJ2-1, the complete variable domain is KAGVTQTPRYLIKTRGQQVTLSCSPISGHRSVSWYQQTPGQGLQFLFEYFSETQRNKGNFPGRFSGRQFSNSRSEMNVSTLELGDSALYLCASSLFWNEQFFGPGTRLTVL.

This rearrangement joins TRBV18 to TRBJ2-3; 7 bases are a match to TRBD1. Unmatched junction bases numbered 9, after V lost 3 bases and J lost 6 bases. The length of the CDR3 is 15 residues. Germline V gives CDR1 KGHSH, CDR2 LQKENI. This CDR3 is CASSPVRQGVDTQYF. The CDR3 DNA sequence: TGTGCCAGCTCACCGGTTCGGCAGGGGGTCGATACGCAGTATTTT.

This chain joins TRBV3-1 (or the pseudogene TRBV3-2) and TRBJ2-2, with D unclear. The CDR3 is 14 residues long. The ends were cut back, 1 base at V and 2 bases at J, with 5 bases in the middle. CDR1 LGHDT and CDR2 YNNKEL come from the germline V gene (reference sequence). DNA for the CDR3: TGTGCCAGCAGCCAAGCATTTAACACCGGGGAGCTGTTTTTT. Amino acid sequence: CASSQAFNTGELFF.